This T cell receptor beta chain was obtained from a study of OX40 agonist ivuxolimab in advanced cancers. Study-level background: While on treatment, patients had intravenous ivuxolimab at 0.01 to 10 mg/kg every 2 weeks. Patients undergoing dose escalation presented with hepatocellular carcinoma, melanoma, renal cell or head and neck cancer.

Profiling relied on immunoSEQ multiplex PCR, and the TCRdb table lists in-frame clones only, not all of them. The sample lists 50,000 to 65,000 clones, around 90% seen once, with approximately 25% in the top ten. Concerning this clone itself: Its antigen is currently unknown.

CDR1 is MDHEN and CDR2 is SYDVKM in the germline V gene. Deletions cut 7 bases from V and 4 bases from J, with 15 bases between. This CDR3 is 14 amino acids long. General observations from the study: Low clonal expansion, among the lowest seen, marked partial responders at 0.1-3.0 mg/kg.

This receptor was taken from an adult with an advanced solid tumor such as melanoma, head and neck, liver or kidney cancer. Source: CD4+ or CD8+ T cells sorted from blood, taken in a trial of the OX40 agonist ivuxolimab. The chain recombines TRBV28 with TRBJ2-3, with D maybe TRBD2 (6 bases). The CDR3 DNA is TGTGCCAGCACCCCGGGAGCTGGGGCAGATACGCAGTATTTT. This gives the protein CASTPGAGADTQYF.